This T cell receptor (beta chain) was profiled in a study of blood T cell repertoires in COVID-19. Across the whole study: COVID-19 samples, acute and convalescent, were from the United States, Italy and Spain. PBMCs, B-cell-depleted T cells, or T cells were the source of the cDNA or gDNA that made up the material.

Authors' processing steps: For nucleated cells, counts were estimated from reference gene primer amplification. The assay was immunoSEQ multiplex PCR, and TCRdb's table has in-frame clones only and misses some. The DNA was the basis for D and trimming; V, J and clone size are from that table. This sample has roughly 100,000 clones, with approximately 92% found just once. Seattle's enrolled individuals joined amid active infection and were then monitored longitudinally. The ends lost 4 bases at V and 8 bases at J; junction bases unmatched: 14. Germline CDR1 and CDR2: SGHRS and YFSETQ. This CDR3 has 16 residues.

The V and J genes are TRBV5-1 and TRBJ1-4; 7 nucleotides match TRBD1. Material for sequencing was peripheral blood. The origin of this receptor is a woman aged 50 to 60 with COVID-19, enrolled during active disease. The CDR3 loop is CASSPTIDRAREKLFF. CDR3 DNA sequence: TGCGCCAGCAGCCCGACGATAGACAGGGCTCGGGAAAAACTGTTTTTT.